The 9 T cell receptor beta chains below come from one sample, sequenced in a study of identical twins. Each CDR3 protein is one row after TCRdb ran MiXCR on the 5' RACE reads. The sample records hundreds of thousands of distinct CDR3 sequences, 8.5% to 9.5% being singletons. The data were also submitted as part of a second study, on yellow fever vaccine responses in identical twins.

Sequencing was carried out using PBMCs. These receptors were collected from a woman aged 18-29 years in good health.

This clonotype was found a few times. The chain employs TRBV7-3 and TRBJ2-5; no clear D. Germline CDR1 reads SGHTA; CDR2 reads FQGTGA. Trimming took 5 bases from V and 2 from J, leaving 12 bases between them. The CDR3 totals 14 residues. DNA for the CDR3: TGTGCCAGCAGCATAGCCCGGAGACAAGAGACCCAGTACTTC. Amino acid sequence: CASSIARRQETQYF.

This chain links TRBV5-1 with TRBJ2-5; D not certain. V lost 0 bases, J lost 1 base, and 10 bases lay in between. The CDR3 has 15 amino acids. The germline gives CDR1 SGHRS, CDR2 YFSETQ. CDR3 DNA sequence: TGCGCCAGCAGCTTGGGGATGTCACTCCAAGAGACCCAGTACTTC. Its translation: CASSLGMSLQETQYF.

This clonotype was seen many times. J is TRBJ2-7 and V is TRBV5-1; no clear D. V was cut by 0 bases and J by 5 bases, with 18 bases left in between. The CDR3 runs to 16 residues. Germline V gene lookup returns CDR1 SGHRS and CDR2 YFSETQ. The DNA of the CDR3 is TGCGCCAGCAGCTTGGCCGAGTTAGGGAAGAGCGACGAGCAGTACTTC. As protein: CASSLAELGKSDEQYF.

Many counts were recorded for this clonotype. The chain uses TRBV5-1 and TRBJ2-3; 7 nucleotides match TRBD1. The CDR3 totals 17 residues. V shed 3 bases, J shed 0 bases, and the junction held 10 bases outside the gene matches. Germline assignment: CDR1 SGHRS and CDR2 YFSETQ. The CDR3 DNA reads TGCGCCAGCAGCTACCTGGACAGGAGATCTAGCACAGATACGCAGTATTTT. Translating it yields CASSYLDRRSSTDTQYF.

This clonotype has only a few counts. The genes are TRBV2 and TRBJ1-1; perhaps TRBD1 as D (6 bases). The CDR3 consists of 16 residues. V lost 2 bases and J lost 2, with 15 bases in between. CDR1 and CDR2 from the germline V gene are SNHLY and FYNNEI. CDR3 in amino acids: CASSERNRAGNTEAFF. The CDR3 coding sequence is TGTGCCAGCAGTGAAAGGAACAGGGCGGGTAACACTGAAGCTTTCTTT.

This chain joins TRBV3-1 and TRBJ2-7, with D possibly TRBD1 on 6 matching bases. CDR3 length: 16 amino acids. V lost 0 bases, J lost 0 bases, and 12 bases lay in between. The germline V gene encodes CDR1 LGHDT and CDR2 YNNKEL (reference sequence). The CDR3 is CASSQEIRGPSYEQYF. The CDR3 DNA is TGTGCCAGCAGCCAAGAGATCAGGGGCCCCTCCTACGAGCAGTACTTC.

Written as DNA, the CDR3 is TGTGCCAGCAGTGCTGCCGGGACAGCTAACTACGAGCAGTACTTC. Protein sequence: CASSAAGTANYEQYF. The rearrangement links TRBV25-1 to TRBJ2-7; 7 bases line up with TRBD1. CDR3 length: 15 amino acids. Germline-derived CDR1 and CDR2 are MGHDK and SYGVNS. V shed 4 bases, J shed 3 bases, and the junction held 9 bases outside the gene matches.

Only a few counts were recorded for this clonotype. This chain joins TRBV6-5 and TRBJ1-1, with TRBD1 matching over 7 bases. Trimming removed 0 bases from V and 0 bases from J; junction bases left unmatched: 4. The CDR3 contains 16 residues. Germline-derived CDR1 and CDR2 are MNHEY and SVGAGI. CDR3 sequence: CASSYSQGNMNTEAFF. The CDR3 DNA reads TGTGCCAGCAGTTACTCACAGGGGAATATGAACACTGAAGCTTTCTTT.

This clonotype was counted at least ten times. The J gene is TRBJ2-7, the V gene TRBV5-1; D gene ambiguous. Trimming cost V 2 bases and J 2 bases, with 17 bases left between them. Germline V gives CDR1 SGHRS, CDR2 YFSETQ. CDR3 length: 16 residues. CDR3: CASSFLQVGSTYEQYF. CDR3 DNA sequence: TGCGCCAGCAGCTTTTTGCAGGTTGGATCTACCTACGAGCAGTACTTC.